One sample yielded the 13 T cell receptor beta chains listed below, sequenced in a study of long-term antiretroviral therapy in people with HIV. They ran version v3.0 of the immunoSEQ assay at survey level. Assay: immunoSEQ multiplex PCR; the TCRdb copy retains only in-frame clones and omits some. Here the sample spans about 22,000 clones, roughly 82% being singletons. Sequenced here: unsorted PBMCs, sampled 5.9 years after starting antiretroviral therapy. Receptors originate from a man aged 25-45 years with HIV.

The J gene is TRBJ2-7, the V gene TRBV5-1; D perhaps matches TRBD2 (5 bases). CDR1 SGHRS and CDR2 YFSETQ come from the germline V gene. The CDR3 is 12 residues long. The V end was cut by 0 bases, the J end by 7 bases, with 8 bases between. CDR3 coding DNA: TGCGCCAGCAGCTTGGCCACGGGAGAGCAGTACTTC. Its protein is CASSLATGEQYF.

The V call is TRBV7-9, the J call TRBJ2-3, with 9 positions matching TRBD2. From germline, CDR1 is SEHNR and CDR2 FQNEAQ (reference sequence). The CDR3 is 13 amino acids. The J segment lost 6 bases and the V segment lost 5 bases, leaving 3 bases of the junction unmatched. In nucleotides, the CDR3 is TGTGCCAGCAGCCCTGGGACTAGCGATACGCAGTATTTT. It specifies CASSPGTSDTQYF.

The chain is built from TRBV29-1 and TRBJ2-2, with D maybe TRBD2 (5 bases). The V end was cut by 7 bases, the J end by 6 bases, with 9 bases between. The CDR3 sequence is 11 residues long. CDR1 SQVTM and CDR2 ANQGSEA come from the germline V gene. The CDR3 region is CSAWRAGELFF. The CDR3 DNA is TGCAGCGCCTGGCGGGCCGGGGAGCTGTTTTTT.

The gene calls are TRBV5-4 and TRBJ2-3; 14 nucleotides line up with TRBD2. This CDR3 region has 19 residues. Germline CDR1 is SGHNT and CDR2 is YYREEE (reference sequence). J was trimmed by 3 bases and V by 3 bases; bases with no gene match: 12. The CDR3 DNA reads TGTGCCAGCAGCTCCCGGACTAGCGGGGGGATTTTTGGAACAGATACGCAGTATTTT. Encoded protein: CASSSRTSGGIFGTDTQYF.

The chain is built from TRBV6-5 and TRBJ2-1, with 7 nucleotides matching TRBD1. Per the germline V gene, CDR1 is MNHEY and CDR2 is SVGAGI. V lost 2 bases and J lost 8; bases outside the gene matches: 3. There are 13 residues in the CDR3. The CDR3 sequence is CASSYDRVYEQFF. DNA of the CDR3: TGTGCCAGCAGTTACGACAGGGTCTATGAGCAGTTCTTC.

This clone was observed a few times. The V call is TRBV6-1, the J call TRBJ1-1; unclear D gene. The CDR3 contains 12 residues. The germline gives CDR1 MNHNS, CDR2 SASEGT. Trimming removed 3 bases from V and 7 bases from J, with 9 bases in between. The CDR3 bases are TGTGCCAGCAGTGATTGGGGAGGTGAAGCTTTCTTT. Its protein is CASSDWGGEAFF.

The J gene is TRBJ2-7, the V gene TRBV2, with D possibly matching TRBD2 (6 bases). In germline, CDR1 is SNHLY, CDR2 FYNNEI. The CDR3 consists of 16 residues. Deletions cut 6 bases from V and 2 bases from J, with 20 bases between. In DNA form, the CDR3 reads TGTGCCAGCAGCGCACCGGGACTCGTACTTGCCTACGAGCAGTACTTC. Translated, it gives CASSAPGLVLAYEQYF.

This chain uses TRBV18 with TRBJ2-7; the match to TRBD1 covers 12 bases. Per germline, CDR1 KGHSH and CDR2 LQKENI. CDR3 size: 19 residues. V shed 0 bases and J 4 bases; nucleotides not matched to a gene: 13. The CDR3 DNA follows: TGTGCCAGCTCACCACCGGTCGACGCCCGGGACAGGGGGCTTTACGAGCAGTACTTC. This gives the protein CASSPPVDARDRGLYEQYF.

This chain joins TRBV5-1 and TRBJ2-7, with 7 bases that match TRBD1. The germline gives CDR1 SGHRS, CDR2 YFSETQ. This CDR3 region has 14 residues. V gave up 5 bases and J gave up 0 bases; unmatched junction bases: 5. The CDR3: CASSTTGLSYEQYF. CDR3 DNA sequence: TGCGCCAGCAGTACGACAGGGCTCTCCTACGAGCAGTACTTC.

The J gene is TRBJ1-2, the V gene TRBV20-1; 8 bases map to TRBD1. This CDR3 is 11 amino acids long. J gave up 8 bases and V 5 bases, and 4 bases lay outside the gene matches. From germline, CDR1 is DFQATT and CDR2 SNEGSKA (reference sequence). The CDR3 region has the DNA TGCAGTGCTCAGACAGGGGACGGCTACACCTTC. Its translation: CSAQTGDGYTF.

The chain joins TRBV6-6 to TRBJ2-5; the D gene is possibly TRBD1 (6 bases). Germline assignment: CDR1 MNHNY and CDR2 SVGAGI (reference sequence). This CDR3 contains 13 residues. Trimming stripped 5 bases from V and 7 bases from J, with 14 bases between. In nucleotides, the CDR3 is TGTGCCAGCAGTGGACAGTCCTGGGGGACCCAGTACTTC. Translated, it gives CASSGQSWGTQYF.

This chain connects TRBV5-4 to TRBJ1-2; D ambiguous. V was trimmed by 3 bases and J by 7 bases, leaving 7 bases between them. Germline CDR1 is SGHNT and CDR2 is YYREEE (reference sequence). The CDR3 runs to 11 residues. This CDR3 is CASSSWGGYTF. The CDR3 DNA reads as TGTGCCAGCAGCTCTTGGGGTGGCTACACCTTC.

The rearrangement joins TRBV9 to TRBJ2-6, with unresolved D. V lost 4 bases and J lost 2, with 13 bases in between. Germline CDR1 and CDR2: SGDLS and YYNGEE. The CDR3 is made up of 16 amino acids. CDR3 bases: TGTGCCAGCAGCTCTTTTGCTGGGACTGGGGCCAACGTCCTGACTTTC. Its protein is CASSSFAGTGANVLTF. Complete variable domain (other parts from reference TRBV9 and TRBJ2-6): DSGVTQTPKHLITATGQRVTLRCSPRSGDLSVYWYQQSLDQGLQFLIQYYNGEERAKGNILERFSAQQFPDLHSELNLSSLELGDSALYFCASSSFAGTGANVLTFGAGSRLTVL.